A single T cell receptor beta chain is shown here with its context. The data were produced by immunoSEQ multiplex PCR, yet TCRdb's version contains in-frame clones alone and is incomplete. The profile shows approximately 220,000 clones, approximately 87% of them singletons. The data originate from a study of cytomegalovirus exposure and HLA in healthy donors. What was sequenced was PBMCs. The sequence was obtained from a man aged 18 to 30 in good health and CMV-seronegative.

The CDR3 spells CASIHGSSGRGTEAFF. The CDR3 DNA is TGTGCCAGCATCCACGGCTCCTCTGGCAGGGGGACTGAAGCTTTCTTT. This chain links TRBV6-6 with TRBJ1-1; 7 positions match TRBD1. This CDR3 comprises 16 residues. Germline values: CDR1 MNHNY, CDR2 SVGAGI (reference sequence). The ends lost 7 bases at V and 5 bases at J; junction bases unmatched: 16.